This T cell receptor beta chain comes out of a study of blood T cells in healthy people across ages. Next came a second PCR, run for about 7 to 11 cycles, which used a sample-barcoded 5' primer along with a J-beta primer mix. TCRdb reprocessed the 5' RACE reads via MiXCR and lists one record per CDR3 protein. Found here are around 1,000,000 distinct CDR3 sequences, approximately 25% of them singletons; the top ten hold around 0.75%. Regarding the study as a whole: Naive CD4+ cells and diversity were both higher in long-lived donors than in aged donors.

Of note for this clonotype: Antigen unknown. At one end, the junction sequence differs from germline, possibly due to a read error.

These data are also associated with another study on T cells of mothers and their children. Per that study: With the M1S primer of the second PCR, sample barcodes and 2-4 random nucleotides were added. Each mother yielded more than 8.5 million TCR beta CDR3 reads. Each child yielded a few million reads.

The TCR sequence derives from a girl aged 2 to 10 in good health. Source material: blood.

CDR3 DNA sequence: TGCAGTGCTGGGTTCTCTGGAGACACCATATATTTT. Translating it yields CSAGFSGDTIYF. This chain uses TRBV20-1 with TRBJ1-3, with D unclear. The CDR3 totals 12 residues. CDR1 DFQATT and CDR2 SNEGSKA come from the germline V gene (reference sequence).